The clone carrying this T cell receptor beta chain was picked up one time. CDR3 length equals 12 residues. V gave up 5 bases and J gave up 5 bases, with 10 bases separating them. CDR1 and CDR2 (germline): SGHRS, YFSETQ. This sample was taken from a study of T cell responses to AZD1222 COVID-19 vaccine. Data came from immunoSEQ multiplex PCR; TCRdb stores just in-frame clones and leaves some out. The sample includes about 140,000 clones, 85% to 95% seen only once; the top ten take 9% to 15%. This material consisted of peripheral blood, taken after recovery from COVID-19. The chain links TRBV5-1 to TRBJ2-5; D is perhaps TRBD2 (5 bases). This TCR derives from an adult who had recovered from COVID-19. Written as DNA, the CDR3 is TGCGCCAGCAGTCCACGAGGGGAGACCCAGTACTTC. Translated, it gives CASSPRGETQYF.